The sequence of this T cell receptor (beta chain) was determined in a study of blood T cell repertoires in COVID-19. Study summary: Acute and convalescent COVID-19 specimens originated in the United States, Italy and Spain.

The method was immunoSEQ multiplex PCR; TCRdb's version includes in-frame clones alone and lacks a portion of them. The data show approximately 72,000 clones, approximately 87% seen once. Germline lookup yields CDR1 MGHRA and CDR2 YSYEKL. This CDR3 is built from 17 residues. V dropped 0 bases and J dropped 2 bases, with 13 bases sitting between them. The rearrangement links TRBV4-1 to TRBJ1-4, with D possibly matching TRBD1 (5 bases). This TCR was recovered from a woman aged 80 or over with acute or convalescent COVID-19. The sample was peripheral blood. The CDR3 is CASSQDQSGGTNEKLFF. In nucleotides, the CDR3 is TGCGCCAGCAGCCAAGACCAGTCGGGGGGGACTAATGAAAAACTGTTTTTT.